These T cell receptor beta chains were read from a single sample in a study of OX40 agonist ivuxolimab in advanced cancers. The assay was immunoSEQ multiplex PCR, and TCRdb's table has in-frame clones only and misses some. The data contain more than 40,000 clones, about nine tenths of them seen just once; the ten biggest clones take up more than 55%. The starting material was CD4+ or CD8+ T cells sorted from blood, obtained in a trial of the OX40 agonist ivuxolimab. These receptors all stem from an adult with an advanced solid tumor such as melanoma, head and neck, liver or kidney cancer. The CDR3 runs from the conserved cysteine through the conserved F or W. The D gene is left open where the match is weak. Clone size appears in some rows only: once, few, many, or a class for an expanded clone.

v_gene	abundance	d_gene	j_gene	CDR3nt	CDR3aa
TRBV28	.	.	TRBJ1-1	TGTGCCAGCAGTTTACTACACACTGAAGCTTTCTTT	CASSLLHTEAFF
TRBV27	once	.	TRBJ2-1	TGTGCCAGCAGTTTCGGAGCAACAGATTACAATGAGCAGTTCTTC	CASSFGATDYNEQFF
TRBV5-4	.	TRBD1	TRBJ1-1	TGTGCCAGCAGCCCGGCCGGACAGGGAGGCACTGAAGCTTTCTTT	CASSPAGQGGTEAFF
TRBV29-1	.	.	TRBJ2-3	TGCAGCGCCTTTGGGAGGCTCAGTTCGGATACGCAGTATTTT	CSAFGRLSSDTQYF
TRBV9	.	TRBD2	TRBJ2-5	TGTGCCAGCAGCGAGGGACTAGCGGGTCAAGAGACCCAGTACTTC	CASSEGLAGQETQYF
TRBV25-1	.	.	TRBJ2-1	TGTGCCAGCAGTGAGAACAGGGCCTCTCCGAGGTACAATGAGCAGTTCTTC	CASSENRASPRYNEQFF
TRBV11-3	.	.	TRBJ2-1	TGTGCCAGCAGCTTACGATACAGGAGCTCCTACAATGAGCAGTTCTTC	CASSLRYRSSYNEQFF
TRBV29-1	once	.	TRBJ2-1	TGCAGCGGTGTACCAGGTTACGGGGGCAATGAGCAGTTCTTC	CSGVPGYGGNEQFF
TRBV5-6	.	.	TRBJ2-2	TGTGCCAGCAGCCTAAAGAGCGGTTACACCGGGGAGCTGTTTTTT	CASSLKSGYTGELFF
TRBV10-1	.	.	TRBJ2-6	TGCGCCAGCAGCCCTCGGGACTCTGGGGCCAACGTCCTGACTTTC	CASSPRDSGANVLTF
TRBV7-3	.	TRBD2	TRBJ2-1	TGTGCCAGCAGCCCGACTAGCGGGAGCACCTACTCCTACAATGAGCAGTTCTTC	CASSPTSGSTYSYNEQFF
TRBV6-5	.	.	TRBJ1-2	TGTGCCAGCAGTTACCAGGGGCGCCCCGGGGGCTACACCTTC	CASSYQGRPGGYTF
TRBV11-2	.	.	TRBJ1-1	TGTGCCAGCAGCTTTATCGTAGGACAGAGCTCGAACACTGAAGCTTTCTTT	CASSFIVGQSSNTEAFF
TRBV9	.	TRBD1	TRBJ2-7	TGTGCCAGCAGCCCCCGAGGGGACAGGGGTTCTCTCGAGCAGTACTTC	CASSPRGDRGSLEQYF
TRBV2	.	.	TRBJ1-6	TGTGCCAGCAGTGGACAGGTTGGTTCACCCCTCCACTTT	CASSGQVGSPLHF
TRBV2	.	.	TRBJ1-2	TGTGCCAGCAGTGGTCTCGGGGCTAACTATGGCTACACCTTC	CASSGLGANYGYTF
TRBV2	once	.	TRBJ2-2	TGTGCCAGCAGTGAAATCACCGGGGAGCTGTTTTTT	CASSEITGELFF
TRBV7-3	once	.	TRBJ1-1	TGTGCCAGCAGTTTCCCCCATTCTAGCGGGGATTCGGGGGCCACTGAAGCTTTCTTT	CASSFPHSSGDSGATEAFF
TRBV4-3	.	TRBD1	TRBJ2-2	TGCGCCAGCAGCCAGGATTACAGGGGGGCCGGGGAGCTGTTTTTT	CASSQDYRGAGELFF
TRBV5-4	.	.	TRBJ1-2	TGTGCCAGCGCTATACAGGAGAACTATGGCTACACCTTC	CASAIQENYGYTF
TRBV5-6	.	TRBD1	TRBJ1-6	TGTGCCAGCAGCCCTGGGACAGCCTGGTCACCCCTCCACTTT	CASSPGTAWSPLHF
TRBV7-2	.	.	TRBJ1-1	TGTGCCAGCAGCCCAGCTCCGGGCACTGAAGCTTTCTTT	CASSPAPGTEAFF
TRBV2	.	.	TRBJ2-7	TGTGCCAGCACCCACCGGAAGGGGACTTCCTACGAGCAGTACTTC	CASTHRKGTSYEQYF
TRBV4-3	.	.	TRBJ2-5	TGCGCCAGCAGCCTTAGGGACACCTACCCGAGGGAGACCCAGTACTTC	CASSLRDTYPRETQYF
TRBV5-6	.	TRBD2	TRBJ2-3	TGTGCCAGCAGCTGGAGCGGGGGGCGCACAGATACGCAGTATTTT	CASSWSGGRTDTQYF
TRBV6-5	.	TRBD2	TRBJ2-7	TGTGCCAGCAGTTACTCGGCGGGAGTTAACGCCTACGAGCAGTACTTC	CASSYSAGVNAYEQYF
TRBV5-4	once	TRBD2	TRBJ2-5	TGTGCCAGCAGCTTGACAGCGGGGGGGCAAGAGACCCAGTACTTC	CASSLTAGGQETQYF
TRBV9	.	.	TRBJ2-5	TGTGCCAGCAGCGTATCTCCCGAAGAGACCCAGTACTTC	CASSVSPEETQYF
TRBV5-4	.	.	TRBJ1-2	TGTGCCAGCAGCTTGGGGGCTGGGACGGACTATGGCTACACCTTC	CASSLGAGTDYGYTF
TRBV27	few	.	TRBJ2-3	TGTGCCAGCCGAGACTTGGCAGATACGCAGTATTTT	CASRDLADTQYF
TRBV10-3	once	TRBD1	TRBJ1-6	TGTGCCATCAGTCAGGACAGGGTAGATTCACCCCTCCACTTT	CAISQDRVDSPLHF
TRBV5-1	once	.	TRBJ2-3	TGCGCCAGCAGCCCAATGGAGGGCACAGATACGCAGTATTTT	CASSPMEGTDTQYF
TRBV11-3	.	TRBD2	TRBJ2-1	TGTGCCAGCAGCATAAGCGGGGGGGCCTACAATGAGCAGTTCTTC	CASSISGGAYNEQFF
TRBV27	few	.	TRBJ2-3	TGTGCCAGCAGTCCAGTGAGGGCAGGGGATCGGGCAGATACGCAGTATTTT	CASSPVRAGDRADTQYF
TRBV27	.	TRBD1	TRBJ2-6	TGTGCCAGCAGTTTCAGGGGGCTTGGGGCCAACGTCCTGACTTTC	CASSFRGLGANVLTF
TRBV19	.	.	TRBJ1-5	TGTGCCAGTAGTACATCAGGGGGCAATCAGCCCCAGCATTTT	CASSTSGGNQPQHF
TRBV7-2	.	.	TRBJ2-7	TGTGCCAGCAGCTTAGTTCGCGATTCCTACGAGCAGTACTTC	CASSLVRDSYEQYF
TRBV29-1	once	.	TRBJ2-5	TGCAGCGTTGAAGATCGGGGCGTGGAGACCCAGTACTTC	CSVEDRGVETQYF
TRBV7-6	.	TRBD2	TRBJ2-3	TGTGCCAGCAGCTCCCAGACTAGCGGGAGCACTAGCACAGATACGCAGTATTTT	CASSSQTSGSTSTDTQYF
TRBV6-5	.	.	TRBJ1-2	TGTGCCAGCGCAAGGGACCGGGGGACTAACTATGGCTACACCTTC	CASARDRGTNYGYTF
TRBV7-3	once	TRBD1	TRBJ1-1	TGTGCCAGCAGCCCACAGGGGGCGGTCACTGAAGCTTTCTTT	CASSPQGAVTEAFF
TRBV19	.	TRBD1	TRBJ1-2	TGTGCCAGTAGTCCCCCGGACAGGATGTATGGCTACACCTTC	CASSPPDRMYGYTF
TRBV10-3	.	TRBD1	TRBJ2-7	TGTGCCATCAGTGGGGACAGCCACGAGCAGTACTTC	CAISGDSHEQYF
TRBV6-1	.	.	TRBJ2-3	TGTGCCAGCCGGCAGGCGAGCACAGATACGCAGTATTTT	CASRQASTDTQYF
TRBV4-3	.	TRBD1	TRBJ2-1	TGCGCCAGCAGCCAAGACCCCCAGACAGGGAATGAGCAGTTCTTC	CASSQDPQTGNEQFF
TRBV6-5	once	TRBD1	TRBJ2-7	TGTGCCAGCAGTCCCACGGGGACAGTATACGAGCAGTACTTC	CASSPTGTVYEQYF
TRBV28	.	.	TRBJ1-2	TGTGCCAGCAGTTTAGCCAACTCTTACTATGGCTACACCTTC	CASSLANSYYGYTF
TRBV5-1	.	TRBD1	TRBJ1-4	TGCGCCAGCAGCCCAGTTGGACAGGAGAATGAAAAACTGTTTTTT	CASSPVGQENEKLFF
TRBV28	.	TRBD2	TRBJ2-5	TGTGCCAGCAGTCCCCCGGGACTAGCGGGGGGGTTCGGCGAGACCCAGTACTTC	CASSPPGLAGGFGETQYF
TRBV6-6	.	TRBD1	TRBJ1-5	TGTGCCGGGTCGAGAGGAGGGGGCAGTAGCAATCAGCCCCAGCATTTT	CAGSRGGGSSNQPQHF
TRBV13	.	.	TRBJ1-2	TGTGCCAGCAGCTCCCCCGGGACGGAAATCTATGGCTACACCTTC	CASSSPGTEIYGYTF
TRBV10-3	.	.	TRBJ1-2	TGTGCCATCAGTGAGTCCGGGCGAGCTAACTATGGCTACACCTTC	CAISESGRANYGYTF
TRBV5-6	.	.	TRBJ2-3	TGTGCCAGCAGCTTTAGGGATACGCAGTATTTT	CASSFRDTQYF
TRBV7-2	.	.	TRBJ1-6	TGTGCCAGCAGCTTAGTTCGGGGGCTTAATTCACCCCTCCACTTT	CASSLVRGLNSPLHF
TRBV2	.	.	TRBJ2-5	TGTGCCAGCAGTAGGACAGAGCCCCAAGAGACCCAGTACTTC	CASSRTEPQETQYF